Listed below are T cell receptor beta chains from one sample, sequenced in a study of T cell repertoires in cytomegalovirus infection. TCRdb processed the reads anew with MiXCR; each CDR3 protein has one entry. Found here are more than 400,000 distinct CDR3 sequences, around a quarter of them singletons; the top ten hold under 15%. The sequencing sample was made of PBMCs. The receptors here all came from a human donor in good health (CMV status not recorded). Some clones in this sample may be carry-over from other donors' samples. Each CDR3 is given with its conserved first and last residue. A D gene is named only where the DNA matches it firmly. A row's size may be missing; if present it is once, few, many or a size class.

len	abundance	v_gene	d_gene	j_gene	CDR3nt	CDR3aa
16	few	TRBV6-5	TRBD2	TRBJ2-3	TGTGCCAGCAGTTCCGGGACTAGCGGAAACACAGATACGCAGTATTTT	CASSSGTSGNTDTQYF
16	NA	TRBV11-3	TRBD2	TRBJ2-1	TGTGCCAGCAGGCCTAAGAGCGGGAGGGCCGAACATGAGCAGTTCTTC	CASRPKSGRAEHEQFF
13	many	TRBV7-2	TRBD2	TRBJ2-7	TGTGCCAGCAGCCGTGAGCGGGACCACGAGCAGTACTTC	CASSRERDHEQYF
16	NA	TRBV28	TRBD1	TRBJ1-3	TGTGCCAGCAGCTACGGACAGGACAGCTCTGGAAACACCATATATTTT	CASSYGQDSSGNTIYF
19	many	TRBV7-2	TRBD2	TRBJ2-6	TGTGCCAGCAGCTTAAATCGAGCGGGAGGGGTTTCGGGGGCCAACGTCCTGACTTTC	CASSLNRAGGVSGANVLTF
13	many	TRBV7-3	NA	TRBJ2-3	TGTGCCAGCAGCTTCCGAGACACAGATACGCAGTATTTT	CASSFRDTDTQYF
17	NA	TRBV7-8	TRBD2	TRBJ2-3	TGTGCCAGCAGCTTAGTGTTAGGACTAGCGGGAGCGGATACGCAGTATTTT	CASSLVLGLAGADTQYF
15	few	TRBV19	TRBD1	TRBJ2-7	TGTGCCAGTAGTCTCGGGGACAGGAGTTCCTACGAGCAGTACTTC	CASSLGDRSSYEQYF
16	many	TRBV7-8	NA	TRBJ2-7	TGTGCCAGCAGCCAGCGCGGGCTCCCTCCATCCTACGAGCAGTACTTC	CASSQRGLPPSYEQYF
16	few	TRBV6-1	NA	TRBJ1-5	TGTGCCAGCAGTGATCCTGACAGCTATAGCAATCAGCCCCAGCATTTT	CASSDPDSYSNQPQHF
14	NA	TRBV30	NA	TRBJ2-2	TGTGCCTGGAGTGTACGGCAGACAATCGGGGAGCTGTTTTTT	CAWSVRQTIGELFF